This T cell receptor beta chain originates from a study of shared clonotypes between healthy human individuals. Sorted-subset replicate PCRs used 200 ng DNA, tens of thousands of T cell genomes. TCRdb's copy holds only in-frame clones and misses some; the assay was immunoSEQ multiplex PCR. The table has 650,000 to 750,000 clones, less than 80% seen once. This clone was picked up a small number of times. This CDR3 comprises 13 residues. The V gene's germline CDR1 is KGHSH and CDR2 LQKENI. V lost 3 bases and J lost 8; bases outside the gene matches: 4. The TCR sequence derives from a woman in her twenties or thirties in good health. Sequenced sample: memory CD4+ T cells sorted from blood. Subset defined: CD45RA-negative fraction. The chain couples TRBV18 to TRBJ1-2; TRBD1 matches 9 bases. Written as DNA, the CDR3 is TGTGCCAGCTCACCGGGGACAGGGTTAGGCTACACCTTC. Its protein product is CASSPGTGLGYTF.